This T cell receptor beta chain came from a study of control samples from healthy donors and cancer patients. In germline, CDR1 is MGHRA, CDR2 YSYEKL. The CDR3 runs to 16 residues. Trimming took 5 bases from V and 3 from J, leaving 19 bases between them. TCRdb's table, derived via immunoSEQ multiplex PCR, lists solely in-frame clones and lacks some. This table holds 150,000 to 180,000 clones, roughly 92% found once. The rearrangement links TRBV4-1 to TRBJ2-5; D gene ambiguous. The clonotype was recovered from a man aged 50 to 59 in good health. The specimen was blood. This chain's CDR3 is CASSSLGHDSEETQYF. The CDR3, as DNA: TGCGCCAGCAGCTCTCTGGGCCACGATTCCGAAGAGACCCAGTACTTC.